This entry features one T cell receptor beta chain sequence. The entry originates in a study of blood T cell repertoires in COVID-19. Turning to the study itself: Whether acute or convalescent, the COVID-19 samples came from the United States, Italy and Spain. PBMCs, B-cell-depleted T cells, or T cells provided the cDNA or gDNA that made up the material.

In the authors' methods: Amplifying reference gene primers gave estimates of nucleated cell counts. Repertoires were generated with immunoSEQ multiplex PCR, while TCRdb's copy carries only in-frame clones and drops some. The DNA was the basis for D and trimming; V, J and clone size are from that table. The sample includes about 180,000 clones, about 85% of them seen just once. The CDR3 runs 14 residues. V lost 6 bases, J lost 5 bases, and 7 bases stayed unmatched. Germline CDR1 is SNHLY and CDR2 is FYNNEI. In Seattle, patients joined the study during active infection and were tracked longitudinally. This TCR was sampled from an older man with COVID-19, enrolled during active disease. The material sequenced was peripheral blood. The chain couples TRBV2 to TRBJ1-5; 7 bases line up with TRBD1. The CDR3 region has the DNA TGTGCCAGCAGGAGTAGGCAGGGGGATCAGCCCCAGCATTTT. This codes for CASRSRQGDQPQHF.